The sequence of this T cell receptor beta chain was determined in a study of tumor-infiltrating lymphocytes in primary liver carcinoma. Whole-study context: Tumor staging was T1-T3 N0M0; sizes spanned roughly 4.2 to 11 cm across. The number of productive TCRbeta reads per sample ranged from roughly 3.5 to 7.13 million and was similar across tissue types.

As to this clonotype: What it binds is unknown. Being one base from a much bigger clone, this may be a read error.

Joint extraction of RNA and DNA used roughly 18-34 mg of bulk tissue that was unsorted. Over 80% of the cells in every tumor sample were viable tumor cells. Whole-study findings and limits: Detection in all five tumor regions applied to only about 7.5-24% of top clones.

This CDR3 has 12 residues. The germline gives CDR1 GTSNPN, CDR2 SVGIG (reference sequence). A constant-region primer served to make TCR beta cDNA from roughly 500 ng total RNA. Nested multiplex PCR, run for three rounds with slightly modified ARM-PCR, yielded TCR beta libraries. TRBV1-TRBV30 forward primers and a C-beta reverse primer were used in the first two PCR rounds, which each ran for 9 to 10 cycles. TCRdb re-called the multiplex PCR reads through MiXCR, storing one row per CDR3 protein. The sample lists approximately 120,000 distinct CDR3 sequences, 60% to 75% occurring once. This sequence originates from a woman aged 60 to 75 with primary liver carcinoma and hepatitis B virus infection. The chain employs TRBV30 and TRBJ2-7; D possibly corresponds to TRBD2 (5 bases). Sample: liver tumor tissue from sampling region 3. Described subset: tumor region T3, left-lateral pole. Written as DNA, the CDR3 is TGTACCTGGAGCTCCGGGGACTACGAGCAGTACTTC. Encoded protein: CTWSSGDYEQYF.